The 5 T cell receptor beta chains given below trace back to one sample, sequenced in a study of T cell repertoires in cytomegalovirus infection. A single record per CDR3 protein comes from TCRdb applying MiXCR to the reads. The table lists some 940,000 distinct CDR3 sequences, around a third of them singletons. No antigens are known for them. The specimen comprised cultured CD8+ T cells from PBMCs, sampled from culture after CMV antigen stimulation. The receptors were gathered from a human donor in good health (CMV status not recorded). Some clones in this sample may be carry-over from other donors' samples.

The rearrangement uses TRBV24-1 and TRBJ2-1, with TRBD1 matching 9 bases. Per germline, CDR1 KGHDR and CDR2 SFDVKD. There are 17 residues in the CDR3. The V segment lost 3 bases and the J segment 3 bases; nucleotides outside the gene matches: 8. The CDR3 nucleotides are TGTGCCACCAGTGATGCTGGGACAGGGTCCTTCTACAATGAGCAGTTCTTC. Protein product: CATSDAGTGSFYNEQFF.

In this sample, this clonotype turned up a few times. The chain joins TRBV11-2 to TRBJ2-7; 9 positions agree with TRBD2. This CDR3 comprises 16 residues. With V trimmed by 1 base and J by 2 bases, 6 bases remained unmatched. The germline CDR1 and CDR2 sequences are SGHAT and FQNNGV. The CDR3 region is CASSLGRSGGTYEQYF. The CDR3 DNA reads as TGTGCCAGCAGCTTAGGGCGCAGCGGGGGGACCTACGAGCAGTACTTC.

This chain links TRBV6-5 with TRBJ1-6; perhaps TRBD1 as D (6 bases). Looked up from germline, CDR1 is MNHEY and CDR2 is SVGAGI. CDR3 size: 16 residues. The V gene lost 0 bases and the J gene lost 8 bases, with 14 bases spanning the gap. The CDR3 region has the DNA TGTGCCAGCAGTTACTCGAAGTGGGGGGCGGATTCACCCCTCCACTTT. Protein sequence: CASSYSKWGADSPLHF.

V gene TRBV2 combines with J gene TRBJ2-3; 8 bases are a match to TRBD2. Per germline, CDR1 SNHLY and CDR2 FYNNEI. The V segment lost 3 bases and the J segment 1 base; nucleotides outside the gene matches: 12. The CDR3 totals 18 residues. CDR3 amino acids: CASSDERGPKGGTDTQYF. The CDR3 DNA sequence: TGTGCCAGCAGTGATGAGCGGGGGCCAAAAGGGGGCACAGATACGCAGTATTTT.

This clonotype was counted a few times. The chain employs TRBV6-5 and TRBJ2-2, with TRBD1 matching over 8 bases. V lost 2 bases to trimming and J lost 6 bases; unmatched junction nucleotides: 11. Germline V gene lookup returns CDR1 MNHEY and CDR2 SVGAGI. The CDR3 has 17 residues. CDR3 sequence: CASSYTPGQVLAGELFF. CDR3 DNA sequence: TGTGCCAGCAGTTACACCCCGGGACAGGTCCTTGCCGGGGAGCTGTTTTTT.